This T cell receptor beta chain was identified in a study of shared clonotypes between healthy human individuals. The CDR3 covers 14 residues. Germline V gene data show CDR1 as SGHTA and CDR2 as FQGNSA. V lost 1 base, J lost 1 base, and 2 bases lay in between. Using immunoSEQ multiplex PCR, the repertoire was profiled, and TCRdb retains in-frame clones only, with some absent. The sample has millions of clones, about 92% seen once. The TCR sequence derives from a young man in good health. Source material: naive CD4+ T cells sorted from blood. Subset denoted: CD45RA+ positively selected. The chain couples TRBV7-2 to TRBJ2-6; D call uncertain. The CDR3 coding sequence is TGTGCCAGCAGCTTAGAATCTGGGGCCAACGTCCTGACTTTC. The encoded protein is CASSLESGANVLTF.